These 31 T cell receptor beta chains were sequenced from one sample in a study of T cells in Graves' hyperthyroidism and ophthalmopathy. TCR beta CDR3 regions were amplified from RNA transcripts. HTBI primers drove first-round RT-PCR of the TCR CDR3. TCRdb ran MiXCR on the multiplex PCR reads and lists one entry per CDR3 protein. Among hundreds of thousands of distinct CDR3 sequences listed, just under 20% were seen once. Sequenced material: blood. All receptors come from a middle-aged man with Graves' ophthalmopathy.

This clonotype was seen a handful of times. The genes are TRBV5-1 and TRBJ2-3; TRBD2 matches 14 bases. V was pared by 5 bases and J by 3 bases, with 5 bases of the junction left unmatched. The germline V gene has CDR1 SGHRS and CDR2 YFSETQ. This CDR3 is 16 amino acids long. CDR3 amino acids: CASSRTSGRLTDTQYF. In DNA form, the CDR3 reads TGCGCCAGCAGTCGGACTAGCGGGAGGCTAACAGATACGCAGTATTTT.

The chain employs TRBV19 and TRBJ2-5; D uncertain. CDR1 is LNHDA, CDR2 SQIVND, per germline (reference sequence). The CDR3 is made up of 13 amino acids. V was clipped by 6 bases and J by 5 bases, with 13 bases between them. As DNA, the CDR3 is TGTGCCAGTAGGACGAACGCTCTGGAGACCCAGTACTTC. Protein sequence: CASRTNALETQYF.

DNA for the CDR3: TGTGCCAGCAGCTTAGCCGGGGATCCTAGAGAGACCCAGTACTTC. It is translated as CASSLAGDPRETQYF. This chain connects TRBV7-9 to TRBJ2-5, with D tentatively TRBD2 (5 bases). V was clipped by 0 bases and J by 4 bases, with 12 bases between them. Germline assignment: CDR1 SEHNR and CDR2 FQNEAQ (reference sequence). This CDR3 is 15 amino acids long.

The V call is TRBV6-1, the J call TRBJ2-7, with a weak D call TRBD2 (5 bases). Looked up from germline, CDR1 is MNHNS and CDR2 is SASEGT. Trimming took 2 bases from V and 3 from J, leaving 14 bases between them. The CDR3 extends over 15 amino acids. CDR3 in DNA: TGTGCCAGCAGTGAACGAGCGGCAGCCCTCTACGAGCAGTACTTC. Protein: CASSERAAALYEQYF.

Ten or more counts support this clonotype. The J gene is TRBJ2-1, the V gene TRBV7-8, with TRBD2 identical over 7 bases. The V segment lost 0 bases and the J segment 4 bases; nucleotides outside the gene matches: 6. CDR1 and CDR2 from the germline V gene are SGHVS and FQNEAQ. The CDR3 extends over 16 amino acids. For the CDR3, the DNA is TGTGCCAGCAGCTTAGCGGGAGGGGTCCTATACAATGAGCAGTTCTTC. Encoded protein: CASSLAGGVLYNEQFF.

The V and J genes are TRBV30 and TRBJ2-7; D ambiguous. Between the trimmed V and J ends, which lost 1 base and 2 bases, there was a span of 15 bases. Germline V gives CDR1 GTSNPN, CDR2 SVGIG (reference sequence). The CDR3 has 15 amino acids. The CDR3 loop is CAWSERSASTYEQYF. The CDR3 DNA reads TGTGCCTGGAGTGAAAGGTCCGCTTCCACCTACGAGCAGTACTTC.

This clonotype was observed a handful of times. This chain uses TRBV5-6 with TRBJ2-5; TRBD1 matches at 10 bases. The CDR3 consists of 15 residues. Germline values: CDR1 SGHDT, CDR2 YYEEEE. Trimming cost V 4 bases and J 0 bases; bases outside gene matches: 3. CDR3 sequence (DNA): TGTGCCAGCAGCGCGGGACAGGGGAACCAAGAGACCCAGTACTTC. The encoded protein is CASSAGQGNQETQYF.

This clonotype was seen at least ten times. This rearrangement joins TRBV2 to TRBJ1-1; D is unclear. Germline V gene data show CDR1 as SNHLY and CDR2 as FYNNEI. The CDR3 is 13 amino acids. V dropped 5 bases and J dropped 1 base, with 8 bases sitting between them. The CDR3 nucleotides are TGTGCCAGCAGTTGGTGGGGGAACACTGAAGCTTTCTTT. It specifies CASSWWGNTEAFF.

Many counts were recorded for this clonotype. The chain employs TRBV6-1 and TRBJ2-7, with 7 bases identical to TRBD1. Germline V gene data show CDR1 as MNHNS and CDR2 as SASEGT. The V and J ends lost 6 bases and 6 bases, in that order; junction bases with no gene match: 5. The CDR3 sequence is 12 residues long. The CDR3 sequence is CASSLGTVEQYF. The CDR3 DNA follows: TGTGCCAGCAGCCTAGGGACAGTCGAGCAGTACTTC.

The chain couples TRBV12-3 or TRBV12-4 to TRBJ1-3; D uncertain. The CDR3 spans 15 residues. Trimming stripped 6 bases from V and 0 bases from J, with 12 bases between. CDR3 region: CASSPGPNSGNTIYF. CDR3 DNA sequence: TGTGCCAGCAGCCCCGGGCCTAACTCTGGAAACACCATATATTTT.

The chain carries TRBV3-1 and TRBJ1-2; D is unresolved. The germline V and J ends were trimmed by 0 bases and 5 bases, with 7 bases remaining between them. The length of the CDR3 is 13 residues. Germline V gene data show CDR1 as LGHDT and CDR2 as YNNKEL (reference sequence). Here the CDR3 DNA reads TGTGCCAGCAGCCAAGACGAGGGTTATGGCTACACCTTC. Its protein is CASSQDEGYGYTF.

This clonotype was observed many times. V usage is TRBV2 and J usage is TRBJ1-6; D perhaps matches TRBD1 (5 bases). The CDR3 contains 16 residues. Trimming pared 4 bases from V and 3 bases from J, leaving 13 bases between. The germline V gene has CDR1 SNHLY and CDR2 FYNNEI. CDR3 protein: CASSGSGGNYNSPLHF. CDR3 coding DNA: TGTGCCAGCAGTGGTTCCGGGGGGAACTATAATTCACCCCTCCACTTT.

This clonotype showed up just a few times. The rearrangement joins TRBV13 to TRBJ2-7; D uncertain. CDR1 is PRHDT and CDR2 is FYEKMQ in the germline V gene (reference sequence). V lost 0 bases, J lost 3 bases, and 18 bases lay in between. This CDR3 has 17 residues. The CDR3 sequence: CASSLGLPGRKSYEQYF. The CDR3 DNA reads TGTGCCAGCAGCTTAGGCCTTCCTGGACGGAAGAGCTACGAGCAGTACTTC. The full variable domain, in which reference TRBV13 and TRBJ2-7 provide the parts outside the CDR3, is AAGVIQSPRHLIKEKRETATLKCYPIPRHDTVYWYQQGPGQDPQFLISFYEKMQSDKGSIPDRFSAQQFSDYHSELNMSSLELGDSALYFCASSLGLPGRKSYEQYFGPGTRLTVT.

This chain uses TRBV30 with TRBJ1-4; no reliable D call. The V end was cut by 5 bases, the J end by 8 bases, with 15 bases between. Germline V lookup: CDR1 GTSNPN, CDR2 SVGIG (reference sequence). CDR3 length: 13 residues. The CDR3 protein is CAWGLGLGEKLFF. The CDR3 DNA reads TGTGCCTGGGGGCTAGGGCTAGGGGAAAAACTGTTTTTT.

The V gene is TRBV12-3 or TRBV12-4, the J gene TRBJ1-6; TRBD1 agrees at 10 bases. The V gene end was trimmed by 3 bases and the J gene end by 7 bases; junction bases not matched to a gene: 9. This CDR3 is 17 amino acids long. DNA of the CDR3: TGTGCCAGCAGTTTCCCCGGGGACAGGGGATACAATTCACCCCTCCACTTT. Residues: CASSFPGDRGYNSPLHF.

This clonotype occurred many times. The CDR3 nucleotides read TGTGCCAGCAGCTTAGGGGGGGCAGGGGTGGACTATGGCTACACCTTC. Encoded protein: CASSLGGAGVDYGYTF. This chain uses TRBV7-2 with TRBJ1-2, with D perhaps matching TRBD1 (6 bases). The CDR3 consists of 16 residues. CDR1 and CDR2 from the germline V gene are SGHTA and FQGNSA. The V and J ends lost 1 base and 3 bases respectively, with 15 bases between them.

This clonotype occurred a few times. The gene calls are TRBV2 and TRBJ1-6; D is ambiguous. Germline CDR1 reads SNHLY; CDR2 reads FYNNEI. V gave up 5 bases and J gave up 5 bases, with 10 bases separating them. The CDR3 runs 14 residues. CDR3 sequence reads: CASSRWTDNSPLHF. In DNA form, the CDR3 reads TGTGCCAGCAGTCGATGGACTGATAATTCACCCCTCCACTTT. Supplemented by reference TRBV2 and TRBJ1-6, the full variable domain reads EPEVTQTPSHQVTQMGQEVILRCVPISNHLYFYWYRQILGQKVEFLVSFYNNEISEKSEIFDDQFSVERPDGSNFTLKIRSTKLEDSAMYFCASSRWTDNSPLHFGNGTRLTVT.

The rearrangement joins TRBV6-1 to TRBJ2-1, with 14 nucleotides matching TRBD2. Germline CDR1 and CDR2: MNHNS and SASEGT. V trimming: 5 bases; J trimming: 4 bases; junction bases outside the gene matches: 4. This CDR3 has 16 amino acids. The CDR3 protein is CASSHGLAGGYNEQFF. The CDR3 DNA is TGTGCCAGCAGTCATGGACTAGCGGGGGGTTACAATGAGCAGTTCTTC.

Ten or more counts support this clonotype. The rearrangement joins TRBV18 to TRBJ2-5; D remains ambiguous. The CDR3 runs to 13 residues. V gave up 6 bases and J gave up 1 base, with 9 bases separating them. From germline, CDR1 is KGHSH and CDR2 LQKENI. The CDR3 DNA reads TGTGCCAGCTCCCCCACGTCCCAAGAGACCCAGTACTTC. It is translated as CASSPTSQETQYF. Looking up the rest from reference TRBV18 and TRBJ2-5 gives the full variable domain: NAGVMQNPRHLVRRRGQEARLRCSPMKGHSHVYWYRQLPEEGLKFMVYLQKENIIDESGMPKERFSAEFPKEGPSILRIQQVVRGDSAAYFCASSPTSQETQYFGPGTRLLVL.

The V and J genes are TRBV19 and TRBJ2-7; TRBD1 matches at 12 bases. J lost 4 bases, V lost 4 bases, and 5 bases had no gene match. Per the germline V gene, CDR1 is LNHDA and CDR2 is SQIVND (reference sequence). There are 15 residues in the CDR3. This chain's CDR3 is CASSTGTGGSYEQYF. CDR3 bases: TGTGCCAGTAGTACTGGGACAGGGGGCAGTTACGAGCAGTACTTC. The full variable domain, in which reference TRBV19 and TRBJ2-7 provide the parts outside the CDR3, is DGGITQSPKYLFRKEGQNVTLSCEQNLNHDAMYWYRQDPGQGLRLIYYSQIVNDFQKGDIAEGYSVSREKKESFPLTVTSAQKNPTAFYLCASSTGTGGSYEQYFGPGTRLTVT.

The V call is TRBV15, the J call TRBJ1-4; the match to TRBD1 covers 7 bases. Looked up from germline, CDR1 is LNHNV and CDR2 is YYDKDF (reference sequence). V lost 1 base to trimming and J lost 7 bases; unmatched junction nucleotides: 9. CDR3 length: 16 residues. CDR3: CATSRGGTELFEKLFF. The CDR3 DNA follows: TGTGCCACCAGCAGAGGGGGGACAGAGCTTTTTGAAAAACTGTTTTTT.

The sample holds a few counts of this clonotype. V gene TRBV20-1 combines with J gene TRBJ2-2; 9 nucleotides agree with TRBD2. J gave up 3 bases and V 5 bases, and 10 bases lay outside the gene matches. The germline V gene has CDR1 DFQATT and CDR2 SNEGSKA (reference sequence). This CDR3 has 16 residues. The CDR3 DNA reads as TGCAGTGCTTCAAATCTAGCGGGATGGGACACCGGGGAGCTGTTTTTT. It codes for CSASNLAGWDTGELFF.

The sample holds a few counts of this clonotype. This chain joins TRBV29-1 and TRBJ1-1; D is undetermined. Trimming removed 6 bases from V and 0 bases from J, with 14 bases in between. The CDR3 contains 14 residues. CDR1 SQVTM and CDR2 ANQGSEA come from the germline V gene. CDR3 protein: CSVRLAEMNTEAFF. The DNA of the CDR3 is TGCAGCGTCAGACTGGCGGAAATGAACACTGAAGCTTTCTTT.

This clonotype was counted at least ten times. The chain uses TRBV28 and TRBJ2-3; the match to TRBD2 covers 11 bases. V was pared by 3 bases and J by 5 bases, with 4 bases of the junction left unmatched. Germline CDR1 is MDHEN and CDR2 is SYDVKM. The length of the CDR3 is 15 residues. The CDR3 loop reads CASSLLLAGGDTQYF. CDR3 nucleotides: TGTGCCAGCAGTTTGCTCCTAGCGGGAGGAGATACGCAGTATTTT. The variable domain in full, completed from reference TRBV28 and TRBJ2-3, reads DVKVTQSSRYLVKRTGEKVFLECVQDMDHENMFWYRQDPGLGLRLIYFSYDVKMKEKGDIPEGYSVSREKKERFSLILESASTNQTSMYLCASSLLLAGGDTQYFGPGTRLTVL.

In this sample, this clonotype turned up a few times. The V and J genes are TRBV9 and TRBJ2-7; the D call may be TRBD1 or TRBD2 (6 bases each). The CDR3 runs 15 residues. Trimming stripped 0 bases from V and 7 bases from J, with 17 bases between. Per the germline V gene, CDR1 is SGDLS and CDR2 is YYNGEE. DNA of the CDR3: TGTGCCAGCAGCGTAGTTGGGGGGCCCGCTGGGGAGCAGTACTTC. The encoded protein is CASSVVGGPAGEQYF.

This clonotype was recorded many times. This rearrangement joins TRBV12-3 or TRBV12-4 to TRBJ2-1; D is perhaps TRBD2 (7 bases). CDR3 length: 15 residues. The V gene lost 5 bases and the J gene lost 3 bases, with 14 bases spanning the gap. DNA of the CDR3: TGTGCCAGCAGTCTAAGGGGGGGGTACTACAATGAGCAGTTCTTC. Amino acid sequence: CASSLRGGYYNEQFF.

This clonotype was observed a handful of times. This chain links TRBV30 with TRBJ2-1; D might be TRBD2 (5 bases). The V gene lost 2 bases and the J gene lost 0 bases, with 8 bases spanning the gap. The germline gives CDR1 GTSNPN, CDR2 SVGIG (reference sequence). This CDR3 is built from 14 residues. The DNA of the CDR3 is TGTGCCTGGAGTATAGGGAGCTCCTACAATGAGCAGTTCTTC. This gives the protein CAWSIGSSYNEQFF. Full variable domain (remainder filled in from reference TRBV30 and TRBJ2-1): SQTIHQWPATLVQPVGSPLSLECTVEGTSNPNLYWYRQAAGRGLQLLFYSVGIGQISSEVPQNLSASRPQDRQFILSSKKLLLSDSGFYLCAWSIGSSYNEQFFGPGTRLTVL.

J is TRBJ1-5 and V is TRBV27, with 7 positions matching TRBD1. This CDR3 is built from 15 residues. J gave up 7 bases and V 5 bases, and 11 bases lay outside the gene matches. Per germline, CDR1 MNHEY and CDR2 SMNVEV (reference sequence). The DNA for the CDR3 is TGTGCCAGCAGTACCCGGACAGGCTATAGCCAGCCCCAGCATTTT. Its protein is CASSTRTGYSQPQHF.

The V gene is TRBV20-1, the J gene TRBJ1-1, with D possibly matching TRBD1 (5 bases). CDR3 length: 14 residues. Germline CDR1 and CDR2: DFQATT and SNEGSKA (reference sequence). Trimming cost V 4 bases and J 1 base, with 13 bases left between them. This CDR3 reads CSAIEGSTNTEAFF. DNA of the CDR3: TGCAGTGCTATTGAGGGGTCCACGAACACTGAAGCTTTCTTT.

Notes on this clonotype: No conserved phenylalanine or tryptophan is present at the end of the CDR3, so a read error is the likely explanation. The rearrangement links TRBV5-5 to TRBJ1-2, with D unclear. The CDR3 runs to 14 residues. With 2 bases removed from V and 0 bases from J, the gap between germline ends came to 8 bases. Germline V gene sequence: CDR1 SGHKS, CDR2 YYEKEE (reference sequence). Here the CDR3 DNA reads TGTGCCAGCAGCTTATATCAAGCTAACTATGGCTACACCTGC. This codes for CASSLYQANYGYTC.

CDR3 region: CASSLRGSSSYNSPLHF. The DNA of the CDR3 is TGTGCCAGCAGCTTACGGGGGTCGAGCTCCTATAATTCACCCCTCCACTTT. The chain links TRBV11-2 to TRBJ1-6; D might be TRBD1 (5 bases). The length of the CDR3 is 17 residues. Germline-derived CDR1 and CDR2 are SGHAT and FQNNGV. Between the trimmed V and J ends, which lost 2 bases and 0 bases, there was a span of 11 bases. The full variable domain, its missing parts supplied by reference TRBV11-2 and TRBJ1-6, is EAGVAQSPRYKIIEKRQSVAFWCNPISGHATLYWYQQILGQGPKLLIQFQNNGVVDDSQLPKDRFSAERLKGVDSTLKIQPAKLEDSAVYLCASSLRGSSSYNSPLHFGNGTRLTVT.